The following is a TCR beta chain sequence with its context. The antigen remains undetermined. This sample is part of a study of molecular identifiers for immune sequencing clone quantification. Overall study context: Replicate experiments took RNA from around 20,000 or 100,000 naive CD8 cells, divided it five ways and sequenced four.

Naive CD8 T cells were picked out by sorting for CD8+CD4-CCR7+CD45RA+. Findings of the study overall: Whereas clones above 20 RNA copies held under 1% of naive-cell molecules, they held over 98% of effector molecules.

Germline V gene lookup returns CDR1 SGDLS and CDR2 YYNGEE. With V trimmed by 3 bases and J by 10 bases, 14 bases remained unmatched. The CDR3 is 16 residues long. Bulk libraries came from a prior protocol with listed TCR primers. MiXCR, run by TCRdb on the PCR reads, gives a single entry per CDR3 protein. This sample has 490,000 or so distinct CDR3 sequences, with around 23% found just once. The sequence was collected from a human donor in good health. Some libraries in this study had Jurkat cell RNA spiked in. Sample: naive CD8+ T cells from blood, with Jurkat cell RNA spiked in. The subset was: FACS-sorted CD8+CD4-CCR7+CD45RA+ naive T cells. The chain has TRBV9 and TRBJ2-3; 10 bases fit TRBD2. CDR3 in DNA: TGTGCCAGCAGCGCTAGCGGGGGCCCATCTCTGTTTGCGCAGTATTTT. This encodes CASSASGGPSLFAQYF. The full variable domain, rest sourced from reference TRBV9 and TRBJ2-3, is DSGVTQTPKHLITATGQRVTLRCSPRSGDLSVYWYQQSLDQGLQFLIQYYNGEERAKGNILERFSAQQFPDLHSELNLSSLELGDSALYFCASSASGGPSLFAQYFGPGTRLTVL.